Listed here are 10 T cell receptor beta chains from one sample, sequenced in a study of T cell changes during pregnancy in multiple sclerosis. Only in-frame clones appear in the TCRdb table, and some are missing; sequencing was by immunoSEQ multiplex PCR. This table holds 50,000 to 60,000 clones, about 87% found once. Sequenced here: CD4+ T cells from peripheral blood mononuclear cells, sampled in the first trimester of pregnancy. Receptors originate from a female donor with multiple sclerosis, enrolled in a pregnancy study.

This clone came up once. The gene calls are TRBV4-3 and TRBJ2-2, with 10 bases identical to TRBD1. V dropped 4 bases and J dropped 3; count of bases not matched to a gene: 2. The CDR3 has 15 amino acids. Per the germline V gene, CDR1 is LGHNA and CDR2 is YSLEER. CDR3 in DNA: TGCGCCAGCAGCCCAGGACAGGGGGACACCGGGGAGCTGTTTTTT. This encodes CASSPGQGDTGELFF.

CDR3: CASSLNSGGAQGTQYF. CDR3 nucleotides: TGTGCCAGCAGCTTAAATAGCGGGGGGGCTCAGGGTACGCAGTATTTT. The chain links TRBV7-3 to TRBJ2-3; 11 nucleotides match TRBD2. V gave up 1 base and J gave up 8 bases; unmatched junction bases: 8. The CDR3 sequence is 16 residues long. Germline V gene lookup returns CDR1 SGHTA and CDR2 FQGTGA. Full variable domain (rest looked up from reference TRBV7-3 and TRBJ2-3): GAGVSQTPSNKVTEKGKYVELRCDPISGHTALYWYRQSLGQGPEFLIYFQGTGAADDSGLPNDRFFAVRPEGSVSTLKIQRTERGDSAVYLCASSLNSGGAQGTQYFGPGTRLTVL.

This rearrangement joins TRBV7-8 to TRBJ2-5, with D unclear. Between the trimmed V and J ends, which lost 3 bases and 9 bases, there was a span of 5 bases. Germline lookup yields CDR1 SGHVS and CDR2 FQNEAQ. This CDR3 region has 10 residues. CDR3 coding DNA: TGTGCCAGCAGCTTCCCTCCCCAGTACTTC. It specifies CASSFPPQYF.

CDR3 nucleotides: TGTGCCAGCAGCTTGGGTACAGGGGGCGGATCTAATGAAAAACTGTTTTTT. The encoded protein is CASSLGTGGGSNEKLFF. The chain carries TRBV7-9 and TRBJ1-4; the match to TRBD1 covers 9 bases. CDR3 length: 17 amino acids. Germline V gene sequence: CDR1 SEHNR, CDR2 FQNEAQ (reference sequence). V trimming: 3 bases; J trimming: 3 bases; junction bases outside the gene matches: 8.

The CDR3 DNA reads as TGCGCCAGCAGCTTAGCCAGGGAAAAGGGTCAGCCCCAGCATTTT. This encodes CASSLAREKGQPQHF. V usage is TRBV5-1 and J usage is TRBJ1-5; TRBD1 might be the D (5 bases). Trimming took off 2 bases at V and 6 bases at J, with 15 bases between the two ends. Per the germline V gene, CDR1 is SGHRS and CDR2 is YFSETQ. There are 15 residues in the CDR3. The whole variable domain, filled in from reference TRBV5-1 and TRBJ1-5, reads KAGVTQTPRYLIKTRGQQVTLSCSPISGHRSVSWYQQTPGQGLQFLFEYFSETQRNKGNFPGRFSGRQFSNSRSEMNVSTLELGDSALYLCASSLAREKGQPQHFGDGTRLSIL.

The chain combines TRBV29-1 with TRBJ2-7; D ambiguous. The germline gives CDR1 SQVTM, CDR2 ANQGSEA. This CDR3 spans 11 amino acids. V dropped 3 bases and J dropped 6 bases, with 9 bases sitting between them. CDR3: CSVEYLSEQYF. As DNA, the CDR3 is TGCAGCGTTGAGTACCTAAGCGAGCAGTACTTC.

The V call is TRBV5-5, the J call TRBJ1-3, with D unresolved. Trimming pared 5 bases from V and 0 bases from J, leaving 12 bases between. Germline V lookup: CDR1 SGHKS, CDR2 YYEKEE (reference sequence). The CDR3 is made up of 15 amino acids. The CDR3 sequence is CASSFQRNSGNTIYF. CDR3 sequence (DNA): TGTGCCAGCAGTTTTCAGCGAAACTCTGGAAACACCATATATTTT.

The chain couples TRBV11-2 to TRBJ1-1; D remains ambiguous. Per the germline V gene, CDR1 is SGHAT and CDR2 is FQNNGV. The CDR3 totals 13 residues. The V gene lost 1 base and the J gene lost 5 bases, with 8 bases spanning the gap. The CDR3 loop is CASSLASVTEAFF. The CDR3 DNA sequence: TGTGCCAGCAGCTTAGCGTCTGTAACTGAAGCTTTCTTT.

The CDR3 DNA reads TGTGCCAGCAATCTACAGGGTCGGGTGGGTGAGCAGTTCTTC. Its protein product is CASNLQGRVGEQFF. The chain combines TRBV27 with TRBJ2-1; tentative D call: TRBD1 (6 bases). Germline lookup yields CDR1 MNHEY and CDR2 SMNVEV (reference sequence). The length of the CDR3 is 14 residues. Deletions cut 7 bases from V and 9 bases from J, with 19 bases between.

This clone has a handful of counts. The V and J genes are TRBV15 and TRBJ1-1; 7 bases align to TRBD1. Germline trimming cut 0 bases from V and 4 bases from J; bases unmatched to any gene: 8. The germline gives CDR1 LNHNV, CDR2 YYDKDF (reference sequence). The CDR3 runs 16 residues. CDR3 loop: CATSRDLQGGGTEAFF. The CDR3 coding sequence is TGTGCCACCAGCAGAGATCTGCAAGGGGGCGGCACTGAAGCTTTCTTT. Combining the CDR3 with reference TRBV15 and TRBJ1-1 gives the whole variable domain DAMVIQNPRYQVTQFGKPVTLSCSQTLNHNVMYWYQQKSSQAPKLLFHYYDKDFNNEADTPDNFQSRRPNTSFCFLDIRSPGLGDTAMYLCATSRDLQGGGTEAFFGQGTRLTVV.